This T cell receptor (beta chain) was captured by sequencing in a study of T cells expressing NK-cell markers (dated by TCRdb to 2020 to 2021). About the investigation overall: TCR beta-chain repertoires were profiled in sorted CD3+CD56+NKG2C+, CD3+CD56+NKG2C- and CD3+CD56-NKG2C+ T-cell subsets from several donors. Sequencing of the libraries produced 2 x 150 bp reads on Illumina HiSeq 2000/2500, MiSeq or NextSeq. All eight donors whose samples were sequenced were randomly selected healthy volunteers, three of them men and five women. Of the eight sequenced donors, seven were found to be HCMV-seropositive and one was found to be HCMV-seronegative. The paper's findings and limits, for the study overall: Whether the expanded NKG2C-expressing T cell clones were specific for HCMV antigens was left unclear. Those dominant clonotypes were again the most abundant among CD3+CD56-NKG2C+ cells in several donors, at roughly 25-65%. For about 6 donors, the dominant CD3+CD56+NKG2C+ clonotypes were among the top 10 CD8+ clonotypes and accounted for roughly 1.0-7.5% of CD8+ T cells.

To determine HCMV serostatus, a commercial ELISA kit was used to detect HCMV-specific IgG in serum. Peripheral blood mononuclear cells were isolated from blood by Ficoll density gradient centrifugation. TCRdb lists the instrument as Illumina HiSeq 2000. 5'RACE template switching, by which a universal primer site and unique molecular identifiers were added, was used to make TCR beta cDNA libraries. Synthesis of cDNA was primed from the TCR beta constant segment and was followed by two consecutive PCR amplification steps. As for the authors' bioinformatics: MIGEC handled demultiplexing of the reads and grouping by UMI, while MiTCR was used to assemble and quantify clonotypes. To remove erroneous sequences, TCR cDNA sequences were retained only when supported by two or more reads. Downstream repertoire analysis used the tcR package, and clonotypes were matched across fractions by CDR3 nucleotide sequence plus V segment. Antigen specificity was annotated against VDJdb with VDJmatch, allowing one amino acid substitution in CDR3. With the reads reprocessed by TCRdb, a single entry stands for each CDR3 protein sequence and no DNA is reported. The authors' filters were not applied to this entry. This sample's listing comprises about 30,000 distinct CDR3 sequences. The top ten clones comprise 50% to 75% of the sample.

Concerning this clonotype: Its antigen specificity is not known.

Sequencing used blood T cells: a sorted CD56 or NKG2C T cell subset, CD4+ or CD8+ T cells, or bulk PBMC T cells (not recorded which). The sequence came from a woman between 18 and 70 years old in good health.

The CDR3 protein sequence reads: CASSLGGSDTGELFF. The V gene is TRBV7-9 and the J gene is TRBJ2-2; TCRdb gives TRBD2 as the D gene, but with no DNA this cannot be confirmed. Based on the germline V gene (reference sequence), the CDR1 and CDR2 sequences are SEHNR and FQNEAQ. The cysteine opens and the phenylalanine closes a CDR3 of 15 amino acids. The DNA is unrecorded.